Presented here are 6 T cell receptor beta chains from one specimen sequenced in a study of molecular identifiers for immune sequencing clone quantification. TCRdb re-called the PCR reads with MiXCR, one entry per CDR3 protein. This table holds 600,000 to 650,000 distinct CDR3 sequences, less than 20% found once. Sequencing was performed on naive CD8+ T cells from blood, with Jurkat cell RNA spiked in. Subset: FACS-sorted CD8+CD4-CCR7+CD45RA+ naive T cells. These TCRs come from a human donor in good health. Some libraries in this study had Jurkat cell RNA spiked in.

The V and J genes are TRBV6-7 and TRBJ2-7, with D possibly being TRBD1 or TRBD2 (5 bases each). TRBV6-7 is sorted into the ORF group, with uncertain function. V was clipped by 6 bases and J by 4 bases, with 19 bases between them. The CDR3 has 15 amino acids. The CDR3 region is CASREGTYRGYEQYF. As DNA, the CDR3 is TGTGCCAGCAGGGAAGGGACCTATAGGGGTTACGAGCAGTACTTC.

In this sample, this clonotype turned up many times. J is TRBJ2-1 and V is TRBV6-6; 11 bases fit TRBD2. CDR3 length: 13 residues. V lost 5 bases, J lost 8 bases, and 2 bases stayed unmatched. CDR1 is MNHNY, CDR2 SVGAGI, per germline (reference sequence). CDR3 DNA: TGTGCCAGCAGTACTAGCGGGAGCGATGAGCAGTTCTTC. Amino acid sequence: CASSTSGSDEQFF.

Of note for this clonotype: A read error may explain this, as a much larger clone is one base away. The chain joins TRBV4-3 to TRBJ1-6, with 7 bases matching TRBD1. This CDR3 comprises 16 residues. Germline CDR1 is LGHNA and CDR2 is YSLEER. This CDR3 reads CAGSQDRDSYNSPLHF. In nucleotides, the CDR3 is TGCGCCGGCAGCCAAGACCGGGACAGCTATAATTCACCCCTCCACTTT.

Turning to this clonotype: A much larger clone differs by one base, so this may be a read error. The chain combines TRBV4-2 with TRBJ2-3, with TRBD1 identical over 11 bases. After removal of 0 bases from V and 1 base from J, the junction contained 6 bases not matched to a gene. The CDR3 has 18 residues. Germline V gene sequence: CDR1 LGHNA, CDR2 YNFKEQ. The CDR3 DNA reads as TGTGCCAGCAGCCAAGACTGGACAGGGGGCTTCGGCACAGATACGCAGTATTTT. This translates into CASSQDWTGGFGTDTQYF.

On this clonotype itself: A much larger clone differs by one base, so this may be a read error. The rearrangement uses TRBV29-1 and TRBJ1-4; D gene uncertain. Germline lookup yields CDR1 SQVTM and CDR2 ANQGSEA. The CDR3 consists of 14 residues. The CDR3 coding sequence is TGCGGCGTTGATAGAAGGGCAACTAATGAAAAACTGTTTTTT. Its protein product is CGVDRRATNEKLFF.

This clonotype was picked up a small number of times. The rearrangement joins TRBV12-3 or TRBV12-4 to TRBJ2-7; TRBD1 matches at 9 bases. V was clipped by 5 bases and J by 3 bases; unmatched bases: 8. The length of the CDR3 is 15 residues. The CDR3 DNA reads as TGTGCCAGCAGTCGGCGGGGACAGGGCTACTACGAGCAGTACTTC. Protein product: CASSRRGQGYYEQYF.